Listed below are T cell receptor beta chains from one sample, sequenced in a study of blood T cells in healthy people across ages. Each CDR3 protein gets one entry after TCRdb re-called the 5' RACE reads with MiXCR. The top ten hold roughly 2.1% of the sample, which has about 1.8 million distinct CDR3 sequences, around 50% seen once. The material sequenced was blood. The receptor set was obtained from a woman in her 40s in good health. The CDR3 runs from the conserved cysteine through the conserved F or W. The D gene is left open where the match is weak. Expanded clones are given a class, and other clones once, few, many or no size at all.

CDR3aa	CDR3nt	v_gene	j_gene	d_gene	abundance
CSANPRRGGGETQYF	TGCAGTGCTAACCCTCGTCGGGGAGGTGGGGAGACCCAGTACTTC	TRBV20-1	TRBJ2-5	-	-
CASSYSLARTDTQYF	TGTGCCAGCAGCTACAGTCTAGCGCGCACAGATACGCAGTATTTT	TRBV6-2/TRBV6-3	TRBJ2-3	-	-
CASSQEVSQRTQYF	TGTGCCAGCAGCCAAGAAGTTTCCCAGAGGACCCAGTACTTC	TRBV3-1	TRBJ2-5	-	-
CASSQDWTGGRETQYF	TGTGCCAGCAGCCAAGATTGGACAGGGGGGCGAGAGACCCAGTACTTC	TRBV3-1	TRBJ2-5	TRBD1	-
CASTFRKGTNTEAFF	TGTGCCAGCACTTTTAGGAAAGGCACGAACACTGAAGCTTTCTTT	TRBV28	TRBJ1-1	-	-
CASSVSGQGLLSGANVLTF	TGCGCCAGCAGTGTCTCAGGACAGGGTTTACTCTCTGGGGCCAACGTCCTGACTTTC	TRBV10-2	TRBJ2-6	TRBD1	-
CASSVFSGQGGSPLHF	TGTGCCAGCAGCGTATTTTCGGGACAGGGTGGATCACCCCTCCACTTT	TRBV9	TRBJ1-6	TRBD1	once
CANSSLSVSEQFF	TGTGCCAACAGCTCCCTTAGCGTAAGTGAGCAGTTCTTC	TRBV7-2	TRBJ2-1	-	-
CSVEDARTVMNTEAFF	TGCAGCGTTGAAGATGCCAGGACAGTGATGAACACTGAAGCTTTCTTT	TRBV29-1	TRBJ1-1	-	-
CSARPSGGLQYEQFF	TGCAGTGCTAGGCCTAGCGGGGGGCTTCAATACGAGCAGTTCTTC	TRBV20-1	TRBJ2-1	TRBD2	-
CSARDPGRAYGYTF	TGCAGTGCTAGAGACCCGGGACGGGCCTATGGCTACACCTTC	TRBV20-1	TRBJ1-2	-	once
CASRSGALEQYF	TGTGCCAGCAGGTCGGGGGCCCTCGAGCAGTACTTC	TRBV2	TRBJ2-7	-	few
CASSLEQGNQPQHF	TGTGCCAGCAGCTTAGAACAGGGGAACCAGCCCCAGCATTTT	TRBV11-2	TRBJ1-5	TRBD1	few
CASAGQAANQPQHF	TGTGCCTCAGCCGGGCAGGCAGCAAATCAGCCCCAGCATTTT	TRBV28	TRBJ1-5	-	-
CASSQGLAGETSTDTQYF	TGTGCCAGCAGCCAAGGACTAGCGGGGGAGACTAGCACAGATACGCAGTATTTT	TRBV4-2	TRBJ2-3	TRBD2	-
CASSYSPFQSQNEKLFF	TGTGCCAGCAGTTACTCTCCGTTTCAGAGCCAGAATGAAAAACTGTTTTTT	TRBV6-6	TRBJ1-4	-	-
CASSDIGDYGYTF	TGCGCCAGCAGTGACATCGGGGACTATGGCTACACCTTC	TRBV10-2	TRBJ1-2	-	-
CASRPTETGAYEQYF	TGTGCCAGCAGGCCAACCGAGACAGGTGCCTACGAGCAGTACTTC	TRBV6-5	TRBJ2-7	-	-
CASRTGTSTDRQYF	TGTGCCAGCAGGACAGGGACCTCAACAGATAGGCAGTATTTT	TRBV5-6	TRBJ2-3	TRBD1	once
CASSEVRGTQETQYF	TGTGCCAGCAGTGAAGTTAGAGGAACCCAAGAGACCCAGTACTTC	TRBV2	TRBJ2-5	-	-
CASSYTAGGPWFADTQYF	TGTGCCAGCAGTTATACGGCGGGGGGGCCCTGGTTTGCAGATACGCAGTATTTT	TRBV6-2/TRBV6-3	TRBJ2-3	TRBD2	-
CASSLRFGLYEQFF	TGTGCCAGCAGTCTCCGTTTTGGTCTATACGAGCAGTTCTTC	TRBV27	TRBJ2-1	-	-
CASSPQGLADIFSYEQYF	TGTGCCAGCAGCCCGCAGGGACTAGCGGATATCTTCTCCTACGAGCAGTACTTC	TRBV11-1	TRBJ2-7	TRBD2	-
CASSQEWPGNEQFF	TGCGCCAGCAGCCAAGAGTGGCCAGGCAATGAGCAGTTCTTC	TRBV4-1	TRBJ2-1	-	-
CASSLKTGGNEKLFF	TGTGCCAGCAGCTTGAAGACAGGGGGTAATGAAAAACTGTTTTTT	TRBV5-4	TRBJ1-4	TRBD1	-
CSATPLEGRSSYNEQFF	TGCAGTGCGACTCCCCTTGAGGGGCGGAGCTCCTACAATGAGCAGTTCTTC	TRBV20-1	TRBJ2-1	-	-
CATSRDSRLAQYF	TGTGCCACCAGCAGAGATAGTAGGTTAGCGCAGTACTTC	TRBV15	TRBJ2-4	-	-
CASSSYHTYTDTQYF	TGTGCCAGCAGCTCTTACCACACTTACACAGATACGCAGTATTTT	TRBV5-6	TRBJ2-3	-	-
CASSQGVVYGQETQYF	TGCGCCAGCAGCCAAGGGGTAGTATACGGCCAAGAGACCCAGTACTTC	TRBV4-1	TRBJ2-5	-	few
CASRNGDTYNEQFF	TGTGCCAGCAGGAATGGGGACACCTACAATGAGCAGTTCTTC	TRBV27	TRBJ2-1	-	-
CASREWGGYFEQFF	TGCGCCAGCAGGGAGTGGGGGGGCTACTTTGAGCAGTTCTTC	TRBV10-2	TRBJ2-1	-	-
CASSSHLVGTGANVLTF	TGCGCCAGCAGCTCCCACCTGGTGGGAACCGGGGCCAACGTCCTGACTTTC	TRBV5-1	TRBJ2-6	-	-
CSAGGLAGGFYNEQFF	TGCAGTGCAGGAGGGCTAGCGGGGGGGTTCTACAATGAGCAGTTCTTC	TRBV20-1	TRBJ2-1	TRBD2	-
CASSVEGQREAFF	TGTGCCAGCAGCGTAGAAGGCCAGAGGGAAGCTTTCTTT	TRBV9	TRBJ1-1	-	-
CASSALLRPGFPYEQYF	TGTGCCAGCAGTGCCTTATTACGGCCAGGGTTTCCCTACGAGCAGTACTTC	TRBV28	TRBJ2-7	-	-
CASSTSRLVQGITYEQYF	TGTGCCAGCAGCACCAGCCGTTTGGTACAGGGGATAACCTACGAGCAGTACTTC	TRBV3-1	TRBJ2-7	TRBD1	-
CSAQRQGMNTEAFF	TGCAGTGCCCAAAGACAGGGGATGAACACTGAAGCTTTCTTT	TRBV20-1	TRBJ1-1	TRBD1	-